The rows below give T cell receptor beta chains drawn from one sample of a study of cytomegalovirus exposure and HLA in healthy donors. Generated by immunoSEQ multiplex PCR, the TCRdb table keeps only in-frame clones and is missing some. The data contain more than 100,000 clones, 75% to 85% of them singletons. Sample: PBMCs. These receptor sequences come from a woman in her late teens or twenties in good health and CMV-seropositive. Both conserved end residues are part of each CDR3. A D gene is named only where the DNA matches it firmly. Rows may omit the clone size; those that give it use once, few, many or a size class.

CDR3: CASRLLASAEQYF
DNA: TGTGCCAGCAGATTACTAGCATCCGCCGAGCAGTACTTC
size: NA
V: TRBV6-1
D: NA
J: TRBJ2-7

CDR3: CASSQARVNTEAFF
DNA: TGCGCCAGCAGCCAGGCCAGGGTGAACACTGAAGCTTTCTTT
size: NA
V: TRBV4-3
D: NA
J: TRBJ1-1

CDR3: CASSQPFSTYPSVQETQYF
DNA: TGTGCCAGCAGCCAACCTTTTTCCACGTATCCTAGCGTACAAGAGACCCAGTACTTC
size: NA
V: TRBV4-2
D: NA
J: TRBJ2-5

CDR3: CASSPWGAEAFF
DNA: TGTGCCAGCAGTCCATGGGGGGCTGAAGCTTTCTTT
size: NA
V: TRBV6-1
D: NA
J: TRBJ1-1

CDR3: CATSLGTGGTTQYF
DNA: TGTGCCACCAGTCTAGGGACAGGGGGTACCACCCAGTACTTC
size: NA
V: TRBV15
D: TRBD1
J: TRBJ2-5

CDR3: CASSVFTGGGGEKLFF
DNA: TGTGCCAGTAGTGTATTTACAGGGGGCGGCGGTGAAAAACTGTTTTTT
size: NA
V: TRBV19
D: TRBD1
J: TRBJ1-4

CDR3: CASTLNAGGKETQYF
DNA: TGCGCCAGCACCCTTAATGCGGGGGGAAAAGAGACCCAGTACTTC
size: NA
V: TRBV5-1
D: TRBD2
J: TRBJ2-5

CDR3: CATHRGQNYGYTF
DNA: TGTGCCACTCATCGGGGTCAAAACTATGGCTACACCTTC
size: NA
V: TRBV6-5
D: NA
J: TRBJ1-2

CDR3: CASSRWVTGENIQYF
DNA: TGTGCCAGCAGTCGTTGGGTGACAGGGGAAAACATTCAGTACTTC
size: NA
V: TRBV28
D: TRBD1
J: TRBJ2-4

CDR3: CASSPRGLLKTQYF
DNA: TGTGCCAGCAGCCCAAGGGGTCTCTTAAAGACCCAGTACTTC
size: NA
V: TRBV7-2
D: NA
J: TRBJ2-5

CDR3: CASSQLGGEDENTQYF
DNA: TGTGCCAGCAGCCAACTCGGGGGGGAGGATGAAAATACGCAGTATTTT
size: NA
V: TRBV28
D: TRBD2
J: TRBJ2-3

CDR3: CASSLETAYGYTF
DNA: TGTGCCAGCAGCTTGGAAACAGCCTATGGCTACACCTTC
size: once
V: TRBV5-4
D: NA
J: TRBJ1-2

CDR3: CASSFLGGISYEQYF
DNA: TGTGCCAGCAGCTTTCTGGGAGGAATTTCCTACGAGCAGTACTTC
size: NA
V: TRBV11-2
D: NA
J: TRBJ2-7

CDR3: CASSLLGEVREKLFF
DNA: TGTGCCAGCAGTTTATTAGGGGAAGTTCGGGAAAAACTGTTTTTT
size: NA
V: TRBV27
D: NA
J: TRBJ1-4

CDR3: CASSLVRNTEAFF
DNA: TGTGCCAGCAGTTTGGTCAGGAACACTGAAGCTTTCTTT
size: NA
V: TRBV27
D: NA
J: TRBJ1-1

CDR3: CASSSREDTQYF
DNA: TGTGCCAGCAGTTCCAGGGAAGATACGCAGTATTTT
size: NA
V: TRBV2
D: NA
J: TRBJ2-3

CDR3: CAISGDSQETQYF
DNA: TGTGCCATCAGTGGGGACAGCCAAGAGACCCAGTACTTC
size: once
V: TRBV10-3
D: TRBD1
J: TRBJ2-5

CDR3: CASSVPDIGNTIYF
DNA: TGTGCCAGCAGCGTACCGGACATCGGAAACACCATATATTTT
size: NA
V: TRBV9
D: NA
J: TRBJ1-3

CDR3: CASTSSWEYNEQFF
DNA: TGTGCCAGCACCTCCTCCTGGGAGTACAATGAGCAGTTCTTC
size: NA
V: TRBV27
D: NA
J: TRBJ2-1

CDR3: CASSPNFNEQFF
DNA: TGTGCCAGCAGCCCGAACTTTAATGAGCAGTTCTTC
size: NA
V: TRBV11-2
D: NA
J: TRBJ2-1